The clone carrying this T cell receptor (beta chain) was seen ten or more times. What it recognizes is unknown. Unique molecular identifiers tagged the TCRbeta library. TCRdb passed the PCR reads through MiXCR, listing each CDR3 protein once. The sample yields hundreds of thousands of distinct CDR3 sequences, approximately 15% seen once. These data belong to a study of T-cell reconstitution after alpha-beta-depleted transplantation in children. Study-level points and caveats: Roughly two months post-transplant, alpha-beta T cells reportedly originated from several hundred graft clones that had expanded. When one year had passed after transplant, most T-cell counts and diversity came from newly produced T cells. Some patients owed their high day-60 TCRbeta diversity to surviving recipient T cells and thymic progenitors.

Trimming cost V 5 bases and J 7 bases, with 18 bases left between them. CDR3 length: 15 amino acids. Sequences were derived from PBMCs, mostly from graft donor cells, sampled 360 days after TCRalphabeta/CD19-depleted stem cell transplant. The chain joins TRBV12-3 or TRBV12-4 to TRBJ2-1; perhaps TRBD2 as D (6 bases). This clonotype was sampled from a male patient younger than 18 who had a stem cell transplant for acute lymphoblastic leukemia, so the T cells may come from the graft donor. The CDR3 spells CASSPGRRDLNEQFF. In nucleotides, the CDR3 is TGTGCCAGCAGTCCAGGGCGGAGGGACTTGAATGAGCAGTTCTTC.